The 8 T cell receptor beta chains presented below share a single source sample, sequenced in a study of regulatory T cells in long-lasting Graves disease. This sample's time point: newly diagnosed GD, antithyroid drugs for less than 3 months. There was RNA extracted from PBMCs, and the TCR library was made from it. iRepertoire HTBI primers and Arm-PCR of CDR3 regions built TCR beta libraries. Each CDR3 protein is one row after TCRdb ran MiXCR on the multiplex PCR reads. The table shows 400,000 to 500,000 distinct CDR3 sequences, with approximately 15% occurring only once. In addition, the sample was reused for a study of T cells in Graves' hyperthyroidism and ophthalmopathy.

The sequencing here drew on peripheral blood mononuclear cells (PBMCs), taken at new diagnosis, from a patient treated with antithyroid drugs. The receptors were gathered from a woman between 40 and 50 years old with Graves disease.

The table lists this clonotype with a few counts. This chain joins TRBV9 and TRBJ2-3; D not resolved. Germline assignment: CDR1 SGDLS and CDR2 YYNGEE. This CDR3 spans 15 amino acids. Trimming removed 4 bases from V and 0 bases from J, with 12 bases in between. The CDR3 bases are TGTGCCAGCAGCCCCCCAGGATCTAGCACAGATACGCAGTATTTT. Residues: CASSPPGSSTDTQYF.

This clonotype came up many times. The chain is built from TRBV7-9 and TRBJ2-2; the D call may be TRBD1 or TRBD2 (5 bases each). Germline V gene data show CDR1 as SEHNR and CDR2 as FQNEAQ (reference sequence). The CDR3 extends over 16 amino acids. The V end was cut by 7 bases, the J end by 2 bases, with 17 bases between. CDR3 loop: CASNEGRHNNTGELFF. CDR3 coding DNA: TGTGCCAGCAACGAGGGACGACACAATAACACCGGGGAGCTGTTTTTT.

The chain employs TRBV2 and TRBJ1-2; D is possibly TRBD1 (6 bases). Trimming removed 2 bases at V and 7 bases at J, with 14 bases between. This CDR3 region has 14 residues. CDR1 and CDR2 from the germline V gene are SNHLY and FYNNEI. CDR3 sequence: CASSEKEGVFGYTF. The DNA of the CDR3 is TGTGCCAGCAGTGAAAAGGAGGGGGTGTTTGGCTACACCTTC.

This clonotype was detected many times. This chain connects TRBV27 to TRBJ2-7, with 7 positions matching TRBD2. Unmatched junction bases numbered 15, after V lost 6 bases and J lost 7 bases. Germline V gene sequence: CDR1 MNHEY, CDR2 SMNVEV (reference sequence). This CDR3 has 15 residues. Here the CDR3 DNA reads TGTGCCAGCAGGGAGGGCGGGAGCCCCTCGGGGGAGCAGTACTTC. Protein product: CASREGGSPSGEQYF.

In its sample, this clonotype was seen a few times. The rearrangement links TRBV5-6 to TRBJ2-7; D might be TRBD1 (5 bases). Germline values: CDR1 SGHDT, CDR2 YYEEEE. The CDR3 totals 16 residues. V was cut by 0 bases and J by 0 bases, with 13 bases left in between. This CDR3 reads CASSLVGAGHSYEQYF. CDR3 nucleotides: TGTGCCAGCAGCTTGGTTGGCGCAGGGCACTCCTACGAGCAGTACTTC.

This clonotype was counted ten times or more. As DNA, the CDR3 is TGTGCCAGCAGGCGAGACGAGGGGACTATTCGCGAGCAGTACTTC. Residues: CASRRDEGTIREQYF. The chain couples TRBV6-2 or TRBV6-3 to TRBJ2-7; 7 nucleotides align to TRBD2. The CDR3 loop spans 15 amino acids. The trim removed 6 bases at V and 6 bases at J, leaving 14 bases unmatched. The germline CDR1 and CDR2 sequences are MNHEY and SVGEGT.

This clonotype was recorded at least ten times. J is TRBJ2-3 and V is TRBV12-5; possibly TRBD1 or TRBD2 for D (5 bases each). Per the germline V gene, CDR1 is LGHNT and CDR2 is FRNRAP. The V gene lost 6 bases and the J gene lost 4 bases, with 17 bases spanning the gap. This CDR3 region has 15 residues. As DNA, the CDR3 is TGTGCTAGTGGACCCGGGACCTATACGGCAGATACGCAGTATTTT. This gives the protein CASGPGTYTADTQYF.

The CDR3 nucleotides read TGTGCCACCAGTGAGCCTACAGGGGAAGAGACCCAGTACTTC. It translates to CATSEPTGEETQYF. The J gene is TRBJ2-5, the V gene TRBV24-1; TRBD1 agrees at 7 bases. CDR3 length equals 14 residues. Trimming removed 4 bases from V and 3 bases from J; junction bases left unmatched: 4. CDR1 and CDR2 (germline): KGHDR, SFDVKD.